The next 3 T cell receptor beta chains were all read from a single sample in a study of T-cell memory formation after mild COVID-19. A single record per CDR3 protein comes from TCRdb applying MiXCR to the 5' RACE reads. The table records 250,000 or so distinct CDR3 sequences, 8% to 10% of them present only once. The sample was PBMCs or a T cell subset sorted from them (not recorded which). Every receptor here comes from a man aged 18 to 29 who had mild COVID-19 (a few samples of this study predate the infection). Cell type and time point are not known.

This sequence joins TRBV5-1 and TRBJ1-1, with 8 bases fitting TRBD1. The germline CDR1 and CDR2 sequences are SGHRS and YFSETQ. The V segment lost 4 bases and the J segment 3 bases; nucleotides outside the gene matches: 11. This CDR3 spans 16 amino acids. For the CDR3, the DNA is TGCGCCAGCAGCCCGTCCCGGGACAGGACCTACACTGAAGCTTTCTTT. Protein product: CASSPSRDRTYTEAFF.

This clonotype was observed a handful of times. V usage is TRBV7-9 and J usage is TRBJ2-1; 8 bases map to TRBD2. Trimming at V came to 4 bases and at J to 0 bases, leaving 2 bases not matched to a gene. The length of the CDR3 is 15 residues. Germline CDR1 and CDR2: SEHNR and FQNEAQ (reference sequence). The CDR3 sequence is CASSSTSGSYNEQFF. CDR3 nucleotide sequence: TGTGCCAGCAGCTCTACTAGCGGCTCCTACAATGAGCAGTTCTTC.

This chain joins TRBV6-6 and TRBJ2-3; D gene unclear. CDR3 length: 12 amino acids. Trimming pared 6 bases from V and 3 bases from J, leaving 7 bases between. The germline V gene has CDR1 MNHNY and CDR2 SVGAGI (reference sequence). CDR3 DNA: TGTGCCAGCAGCGGCATGACAGATACGCAGTATTTT. Encoded protein: CASSGMTDTQYF.